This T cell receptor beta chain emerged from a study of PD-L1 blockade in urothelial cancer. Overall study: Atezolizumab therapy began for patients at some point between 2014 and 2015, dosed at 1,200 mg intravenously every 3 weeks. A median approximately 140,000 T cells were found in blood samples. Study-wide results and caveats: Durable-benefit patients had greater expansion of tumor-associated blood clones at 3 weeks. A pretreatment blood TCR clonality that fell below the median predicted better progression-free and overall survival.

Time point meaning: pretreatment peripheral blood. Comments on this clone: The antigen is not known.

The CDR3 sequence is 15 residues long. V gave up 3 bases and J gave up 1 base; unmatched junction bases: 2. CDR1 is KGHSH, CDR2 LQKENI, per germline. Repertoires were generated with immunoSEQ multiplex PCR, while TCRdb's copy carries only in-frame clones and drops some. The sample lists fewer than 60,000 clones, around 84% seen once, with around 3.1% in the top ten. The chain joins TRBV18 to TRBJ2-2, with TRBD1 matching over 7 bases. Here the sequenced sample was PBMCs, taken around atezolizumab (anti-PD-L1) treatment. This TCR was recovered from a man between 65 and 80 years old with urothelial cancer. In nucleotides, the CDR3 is TGTGCCAGCTCACCTCAGGGGGTGAACACCGGGGAGCTGTTTTTT. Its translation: CASSPQGVNTGELFF.